Listed below are T cell receptor beta chains from one sample, sequenced in a study of blood T cell repertoires in COVID-19. Sequencing was performed with immunoSEQ multiplex PCR; in TCRdb, only in-frame clones are kept and a portion is missing. The repertoire holds approximately 150,000 clones, 80% to 90% seen once, with more than 5% in the top ten. Sequencing input: peripheral blood. These receptors all come from a woman between 50 and 59 years old with COVID-19, enrolled during active disease. The CDR3 runs from the conserved cysteine through the conserved F or W. The D gene is left open where the match is weak. Some rows mark clone size as missing; the rest say once, few, many or name a class of expanded clone.

>.|TRBV11-3|TRBJ2-1|TRBD2
CASSLVLAAPDNEQFF
TGTGCCAGCAGCTTAGTTCTAGCGGCCCCTGACAATGAGCAGTTCTTC
>.|TRBV29-1|TRBJ2-7|.
CSVQGGSYEQYF
TGCAGCGTGCAGGGGGGAAGCTACGAGCAGTACTTC
>few|TRBV7-2|TRBJ1-6|.
CASSLGGSYNSPLHF
TGTGCCAGCAGCTTGGGGGGCTCCTATAATTCACCCCTCCACTTT
>.|TRBV6-2/TRBV6-3|TRBJ2-7|TRBD2
CASSSALAGGFISYEQYF
TGTGCCAGCAGTTCCGCACTAGCGGGGGGGTTCATTTCCTACGAGCAGTACTTC
>.|TRBV6-6|TRBJ2-7|TRBD1
CASSYGGTGGNEQYF
TGTGCCAGCAGTTACGGAGGGACAGGGGGAAACGAGCAGTACTTC
>.|TRBV5-4|TRBJ1-2|TRBD1
CASSLQGEGYTF
TGTGCCAGCAGCCTCCAGGGGGAAGGCTACACCTTC
>.|TRBV19|TRBJ2-4|.
CASSAWTTIAKNIQYF
TGTGCCAGTAGTGCCTGGACAACCATAGCCAAAAACATTCAGTACTTC
>.|TRBV9|TRBJ1-4|.
CASSPSGGDEKLFF
TGTGCCAGCAGCCCGTCGGGGGGCGATGAAAAACTGTTTTTT
>.|TRBV29-1|TRBJ1-4|.
CSVDRLLTNEKLFF
TGCAGCGTTGACAGGCTACTAACTAATGAAAAACTGTTTTTT
>.|TRBV30|TRBJ1-4|.
CAWRTGAGGELFF
TGTGCCTGGAGAACCGGGGCCGGAGGGGAACTGTTTTTT
>.|TRBV7-2|TRBJ2-5|TRBD1
CASSLVTWTGGETQYF
TGTGCCAGCAGCTTAGTAACGTGGACAGGGGGAGAGACCCAGTACTTC
>.|TRBV28|TRBJ1-2|.
CASSPQTANYGYTF
TGTGCCAGCAGTCCTCAAACAGCTAACTATGGCTACACCTTC